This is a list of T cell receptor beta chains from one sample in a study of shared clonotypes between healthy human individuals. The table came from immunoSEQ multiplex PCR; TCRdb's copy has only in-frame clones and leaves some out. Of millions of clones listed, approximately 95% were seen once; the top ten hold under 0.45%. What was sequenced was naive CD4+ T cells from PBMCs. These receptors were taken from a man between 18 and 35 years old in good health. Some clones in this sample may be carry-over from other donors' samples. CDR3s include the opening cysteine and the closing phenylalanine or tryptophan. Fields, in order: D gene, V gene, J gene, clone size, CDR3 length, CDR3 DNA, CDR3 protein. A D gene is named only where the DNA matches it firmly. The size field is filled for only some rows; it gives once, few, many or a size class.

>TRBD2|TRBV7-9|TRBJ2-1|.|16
TGTGCCAGCAGCTCGTCAGCGGGAGATCCCTACAATGAGCAGTTCTTC
CASSSSAGDPYNEQFF
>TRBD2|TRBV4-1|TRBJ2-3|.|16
TGCGCCAGCAGCCCCCTGGGGACTAGCGGGAGGAATACGCAGTATTTT
CASSPLGTSGRNTQYF
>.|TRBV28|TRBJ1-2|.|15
TGTGCCAGCAGCACGCACAGCCAAGCTAACTATGGCTACACCTTC
CASSTHSQANYGYTF
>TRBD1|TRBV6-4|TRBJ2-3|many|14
TGTGCCAGCAGTGGGACAGGGGGCACAGATACGCAGTATTTT
CASSGTGGTDTQYF
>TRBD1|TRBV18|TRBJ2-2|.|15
TGTGCCAGCTCATTTAGACAGGGCAACACCGGGGAGCTGTTTTTT
CASSFRQGNTGELFF
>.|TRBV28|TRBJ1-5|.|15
TGTGCCAGCAGCCTTCAAGGGGGGCTAGGCCAGCCCCAGCATTTT
CASSLQGGLGQPQHF
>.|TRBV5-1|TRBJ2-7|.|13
TGCGCCAGCAGTCAGGGGGGAAACTACGAGCAGTACTTC
CASSQGGNYEQYF
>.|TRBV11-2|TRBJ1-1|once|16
TGTGCCAGCAGCGACCAGAGGCTCGCAGGGGCCACTGAAGCTTTCTTT
CASSDQRLAGATEAFF
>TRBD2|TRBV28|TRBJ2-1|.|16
TGTGCCAGCAGTTCCAGACTAGCGGGGAGCTACAATGAGCAGTTCTTC
CASSSRLAGSYNEQFF
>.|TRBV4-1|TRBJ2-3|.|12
TGCGCCAGCAGCCAACTTAGCGGTACGCAGTATTTT
CASSQLSGTQYF
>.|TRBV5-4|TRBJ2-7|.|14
TGTGCCAGCAGCCGGAGGGAGGGGGATTATGAGCAGTACTTC
CASSRREGDYEQYF
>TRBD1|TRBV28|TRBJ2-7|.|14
TGTGCCAGCAGTTCCCCGGGACAGGGTAACGAGCAGTACTTC
CASSSPGQGNEQYF
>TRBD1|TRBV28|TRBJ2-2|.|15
TGTGCCAGCATCCGTCGGACAGGGGGCCCCGGGGAGCTGTTTTTT
CASIRRTGGPGELFF
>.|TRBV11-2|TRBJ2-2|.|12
TGTGCCAGCAGCTTAGATCTCGGGGAGCTGTTTTTT
CASSLDLGELFF
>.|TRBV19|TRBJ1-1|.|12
TGTGCCAGTAGTATGCCAGGGCCTGAAGCTTTCTTT
CASSMPGPEAFF
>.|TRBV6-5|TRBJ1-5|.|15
TGTGCCAGCAGTAACCAGGGTGGAGGTCCCGGGCCCCAGCATTTT
CASSNQGGGPGPQHF
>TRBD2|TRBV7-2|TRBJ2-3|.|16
TGTGCCAGCAGCATGCGACTAGCGGGAAGCACAGATACGCAGTATTTT
CASSMRLAGSTDTQYF
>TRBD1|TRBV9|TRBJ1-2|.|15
TGTGCCAGCAGCGTGGGACAGGGTAATAACTATGGCTACACCTTC
CASSVGQGNNYGYTF
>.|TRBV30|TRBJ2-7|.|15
TGTGCCTGGAGCCTAGGGGGGACGGGTTCCTACGAGCAGTACTTC
CAWSLGGTGSYEQYF
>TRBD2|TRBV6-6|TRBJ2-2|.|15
TGTGCCAGCAGTTACCCAGGGACTAGCTCCGGGGAGCTGTTTTTT
CASSYPGTSSGELFF
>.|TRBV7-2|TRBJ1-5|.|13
TGTGCCAGCAGTCCCGGGGCCTATCAGCCCCAGCATTTT
CASSPGAYQPQHF
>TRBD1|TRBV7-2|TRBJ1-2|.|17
TGTGCCAGCAGCTTAGGGGCCCTGACAGGGGTAAACTATGGCTACACCTTC
CASSLGALTGVNYGYTF
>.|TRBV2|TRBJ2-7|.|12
TGTGCCAGCAGTTTTGGGTCATACGAGCAGTACTTC
CASSFGSYEQYF
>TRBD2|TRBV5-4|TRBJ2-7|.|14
TGTGCCAGCAGCTTGGCCGCTAGCGGATACGAGCAGTACTTC
CASSLAASGYEQYF
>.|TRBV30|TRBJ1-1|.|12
TGTGCCTGGAGTCCCTCATCCCCTGGAGCTTTCTTT
CAWSPSSPGAFF
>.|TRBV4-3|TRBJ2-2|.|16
TGCGCCAGCAGCCTTACGGTGTACAGGGAGGCCGGGGAGCTGTTTTTT
CASSLTVYREAGELFF
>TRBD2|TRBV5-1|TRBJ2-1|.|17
TGCGCCAGCAGCTTGGCCGTTAGCGGGAGTAGCTACAATGAGCAGTTCTTC
CASSLAVSGSSYNEQFF
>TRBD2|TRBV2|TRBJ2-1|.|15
TGTGCCAGCCTGTTAGATGGGAGGGCCTACAATGAGCAGTTCTTC
CASLLDGRAYNEQFF
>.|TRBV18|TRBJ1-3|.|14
TGTGCCAGCTCACCAATTGCGTCGCAAAACACCATATATTTT
CASSPIASQNTIYF
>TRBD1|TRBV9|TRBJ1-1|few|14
TGTGCCAGCAGCGTAGGACAGGGGACGACTGAAGCTTTCTTT
CASSVGQGTTEAFF
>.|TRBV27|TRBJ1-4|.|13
TGTGCCAGCAGCCGAGGAGCAGCTGAAAAACTGTTTTTT
CASSRGAAEKLFF
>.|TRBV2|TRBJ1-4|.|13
TGTGCCAGCACCTGGAGAACTAATGAAAAACTGTTTTTT
CASTWRTNEKLFF
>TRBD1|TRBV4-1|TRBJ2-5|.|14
TGCGCCAGCAGCCGACAGGGCTTCCAAGAGACCCAGTACTTC
CASSRQGFQETQYF
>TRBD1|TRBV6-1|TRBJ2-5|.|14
TGTGCCAGCAGTGGCGGACAGGGACAAGAGACCCAGTACTTC
CASSGGQGQETQYF
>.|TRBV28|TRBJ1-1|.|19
TGTGCCAGCAGAATAACCCGCCCGGGGAGATCTTTTATGAACACTGAAGCTTTCTTT
CASRITRPGRSFMNTEAFF
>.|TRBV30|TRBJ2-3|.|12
TGTGCCTGGATCCCTCGCACAGATACGCAGTATTTT
CAWIPRTDTQYF
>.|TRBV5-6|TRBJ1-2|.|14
TGTGCCAGCAGGAAAACCGGGGGGCTCTATGGCTACACCTTC
CASRKTGGLYGYTF
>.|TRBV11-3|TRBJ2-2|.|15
TGTGCCAGCAGCTTACAACAGGGTGGTACCGGGGAGCTGTTTTTT
CASSLQQGGTGELFF
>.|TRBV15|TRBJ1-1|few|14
TGTGCCACCAGCAGACGGCCCTACGACACTGAAGCTTTCTTT
CATSRRPYDTEAFF
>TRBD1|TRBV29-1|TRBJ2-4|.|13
TGCAGCGTAAGACAGGGGGCGCGGAACATTCAGTACTTC
CSVRQGARNIQYF
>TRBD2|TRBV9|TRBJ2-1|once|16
TGTGCCAGCAGCTCTTACGCCTTCGGACTAGCATCTGAGCAGTTCTTC
CASSSYAFGLASEQFF
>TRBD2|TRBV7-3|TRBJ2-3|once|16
TGTGCCAGCAGCCCCTCGGGCGGGAGGGCCGGAGATACGCAGTATTTT
CASSPSGGRAGDTQYF
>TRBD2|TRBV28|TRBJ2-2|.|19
TGTGCCAGCAGTAGTCCGGGACTAGCGGGAGGAAGGGACACCGGGGAGCTGTTTTTT
CASSSPGLAGGRDTGELFF
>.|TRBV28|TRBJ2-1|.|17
TGTGCCAGCAGCTGGGTGGGAGGGGGCGGCATATCAAATGAGCAGTTCTTC
CASSWVGGGGISNEQFF
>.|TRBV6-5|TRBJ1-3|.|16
TGTGCCAGCAGTTACCGCGGGACGAACTCTGGAAACACCATATATTTT
CASSYRGTNSGNTIYF
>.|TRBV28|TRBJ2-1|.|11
TGTGCCAGCAGTTTTAGGCTAGCCCAGTTCTTC
CASSFRLAQFF
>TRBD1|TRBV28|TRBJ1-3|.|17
TGTGCCAGCAGTATACGAATAGACAGGGGCTCTGGAAACACCATATATTTT
CASSIRIDRGSGNTIYF
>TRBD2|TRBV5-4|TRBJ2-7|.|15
TGTGCCAGCAGCTTGCGGACCGTAGCGGGAGGGGAGCAGTACTTC
CASSLRTVAGGEQYF
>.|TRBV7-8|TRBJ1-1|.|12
TGTGCCGGGCGGGGCGATGGCACTGAAGCTTTCTTT
CAGRGDGTEAFF
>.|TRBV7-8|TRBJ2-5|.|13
TGTGCCAGCAGCCAGGAGTACCAAGAGACCCAGTACTTC
CASSQEYQETQYF
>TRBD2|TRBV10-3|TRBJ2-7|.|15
TGTGCCATCAGTGAGAATCCGGGAGGCCCCTACGAGCAGTACTTC
CAISENPGGPYEQYF
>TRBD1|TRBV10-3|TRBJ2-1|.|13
TGTGCCATCAGAGGGACAGAGTACAATGAGCAGTTCTTC
CAIRGTEYNEQFF
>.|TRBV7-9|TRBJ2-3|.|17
TGTGCCAGCAGCCATTTCCGCACACAGGGCCGCACAGATACGCAGTATTTT
CASSHFRTQGRTDTQYF
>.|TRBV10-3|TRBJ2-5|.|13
TGTGCCATTGGGCCGCGGACGCAAGAGACCCAGTACTTC
CAIGPRTQETQYF
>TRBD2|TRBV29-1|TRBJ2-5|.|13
TGCAGCGTGGGGGGACTACTACAAGAGACCCAGTACTTC
CSVGGLLQETQYF
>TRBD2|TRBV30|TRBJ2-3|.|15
TGTGCCTGGAGTGTAGGAGCGGGGCTCACAGATACGCAGTATTTT
CAWSVGAGLTDTQYF
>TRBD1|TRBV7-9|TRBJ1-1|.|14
TGTGCCAGCAGCTTACAGGGGGGATTCACTGAAGCTTTCTTT
CASSLQGGFTEAFF
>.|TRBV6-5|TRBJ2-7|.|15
TGTGCCAGCAGCCCTCCGGGACCCCGGACCTACGAGCAGTACTTC
CASSPPGPRTYEQYF
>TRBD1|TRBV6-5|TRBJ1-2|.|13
TGTGCCAGCAGTTTGGGACAGGCGGGGGGCTACACCTTC
CASSLGQAGGYTF
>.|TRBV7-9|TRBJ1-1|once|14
TGTGCCAGCAGCTCCTTCTCCGAGGGGGTTGGTGCTTTCTTT
CASSSFSEGVGAFF